Shown below are 30 T cell receptor beta chains from a single sample sequenced in a study of blood T cell repertoires in COVID-19. Sequencing used immunoSEQ multiplex PCR; TCRdb keeps in-frame clones, though not all of them. The table shows roughly 500,000 clones, with about 91% occurring only once. Sequences were obtained from peripheral blood. The receptor set was obtained from a man aged 18 to 35 with COVID-19, enrolled during active disease.

The rearrangement uses TRBV27 and TRBJ2-7, with D possibly being TRBD1 (6 bases). V gave up 6 bases and J gave up 2 bases, with 20 bases separating them. The CDR3 totals 16 residues. CDR1 and CDR2 (germline): MNHEY, SMNVEV (reference sequence). The CDR3 nucleotides read TGTGCCAGCAGGGAGACAGGAGCCGAGGTGACCTACGAGCAGTACTTC. Encoded protein: CASRETGAEVTYEQYF.

The chain combines TRBV2 with TRBJ2-7, with TRBD2 matching over 8 bases. The CDR3 contains 14 residues. With V trimmed by 4 bases and J by 5 bases, 7 bases remained unmatched. The germline gives CDR1 SNHLY, CDR2 FYNNEI. Here the CDR3 reads CASSAGTSPHEQYF. DNA of the CDR3: TGTGCCAGCAGTGCCGGGACTAGTCCCCACGAGCAGTACTTC. Full variable domain (remainder filled in from reference TRBV2 and TRBJ2-7): EPEVTQTPSHQVTQMGQEVILRCVPISNHLYFYWYRQILGQKVEFLVSFYNNEISEKSEIFDDQFSVERPDGSNFTLKIRSTKLEDSAMYFCASSAGTSPHEQYFGPGTRLTVT.

The rearrangement uses TRBV13 and TRBJ2-7; 10 bases are shared with TRBD1. Germline CDR1 PRHDT, CDR2 FYEKMQ (reference sequence). V lost 5 bases to trimming and J lost 5 bases; unmatched junction nucleotides: 24. The CDR3 has 20 residues. As DNA, the CDR3 is TGTGCCAGCAGCGGTCCCGGGACAGGGGTAGTTTCGGGTTTCGCCAACGAGCAGTACTTC. Protein sequence: CASSGPGTGVVSGFANEQYF.

The chain links TRBV20-1 to TRBJ2-3; weak D call: TRBD2 (5 bases). V was clipped by 6 bases and J by 2 bases, with 6 bases between them. Germline V gives CDR1 DFQATT, CDR2 SNEGSKA (reference sequence). CDR3 length: 11 residues. CDR3 nucleotides: TGCAGTGCACGGGACACAGATACGCAGTATTTT. It yields the protein CSARDTDTQYF.

This clone was observed a single time. This chain uses TRBV1 with TRBJ1-2; TRBD1 is taken as the D call from the table, unchecked against the DNA. TRBV1 is tagged as a pseudogene. The CDR3 covers 13 residues. The CDR3 region has the DNA TGCACCAGCAGCCGCTGGACAGGCTATGGCTACACCTTC. It translates to CTSSRWTGYGYTF.

The CDR3 DNA reads as TGTGCCAGCAGCTCCTCCGGGACAGGGCCCACCGGGGAGCTGTTTTTT. The encoded protein is CASSSSGTGPTGELFF. The J gene is TRBJ2-2, the V gene TRBV11-2; TRBD1 aligns across 9 bases. V shed 4 bases, J shed 4 bases, and the junction held 7 bases outside the gene matches. Germline CDR1 reads SGHAT; CDR2 reads FQNNGV. The length of the CDR3 is 16 residues.

This chain uses TRBV11-3 with TRBJ2-1; a possible D gene is TRBD2 (5 bases). CDR1 is SGHNT, CDR2 YENEEA, per germline. V was shortened by 8 bases and J by 11 bases, with 16 bases between the two germline ends. The CDR3 loop spans 12 amino acids. The CDR3 region has the DNA TGTGCCAGCCAGCTTCGGGCGGGTAAGCAGTTCTTC. Its translation: CASQLRAGKQFF.

This chain connects TRBV27 to TRBJ2-1; 16 nucleotides align to TRBD2. V lost 5 bases and J lost 7; bases outside the gene matches: 5. The CDR3 totals 16 residues. The germline V gene encodes CDR1 MNHEY and CDR2 SMNVEV (reference sequence). In DNA, the CDR3 is TGTGCCAGCAGTCCCCAGGGACTAGCGGGGGGGAATGAGCAGTTCTTC. Protein product: CASSPQGLAGGNEQFF.

This CDR3 reads CASSQDLYGGLTDTQYF. DNA of the CDR3: TGTGCCAGCAGCCAAGATCTCTATGGGGGCCTAACAGATACGCAGTATTTT. The chain employs TRBV3-1 (or the pseudogene TRBV3-2) and TRBJ2-3; weak D call: TRBD1 (6 bases). Trimming took off 0 bases at V and 3 bases at J, with 16 bases between the two ends. This CDR3 has 17 amino acids. CDR1 and CDR2 (germline): LGHDT, YNNKEL (reference sequence).

This clone was seen a single time. The J gene is TRBJ2-7, the V gene TRBV25-1; possible D gene TRBD2, 7 bases. This CDR3 is 14 amino acids long. The V gene lost 5 bases and the J gene lost 1 base, with 12 bases spanning the gap. CDR1 is MGHDK and CDR2 is SYGVNS in the germline V gene. The CDR3 loop reads CASSRGGASYEQYF. The CDR3 DNA follows: TGTGCCAGCAGTCGAGGGGGGGCGTCCTACGAGCAGTACTTC.

A few counts support this clone. This sample also contains other DNA sequences that code for the same CDR3. This chain links TRBV30 with TRBJ2-2; 8 positions match TRBD1. CDR1 and CDR2 from the germline V gene are GTSNPN and SVGIG (reference sequence). V trimming: 2 bases; J trimming: 7 bases; junction bases outside the gene matches: 3. The CDR3 has 13 residues. The CDR3 region is CAWSPTGVGELFF. As DNA, the CDR3 is TGTGCCTGGAGTCCGACAGGGGTCGGGGAGCTGTTTTTT. Together with reference TRBV30 and TRBJ2-2, the CDR3 gives the full variable domain: SQTIHQWPATLVQPVGSPLSLECTVEGTSNPNLYWYRQAAGRGLQLLFYSVGIGQISSEVPQNLSASRPQDRQFILSSKKLLLSDSGFYLCAWSPTGVGELFFGEGSRLTVL.

Concerning this clone itself: Germline is not matched at one junction end, which may reflect a read error. The chain carries TRBV7-8 and TRBJ2-7; 8 bases line up with TRBD2. CDR1 is SGHVS, CDR2 FQNEAQ, per germline. The CDR3 contains 12 residues. This chain's CDR3 is CASSLAGLAVNF. CDR3 bases: TGTGCCAGCAGCTTAGCCGGACTAGCTGTAAACTTC.

This chain links TRBV18 with TRBJ2-5, with D unclear. The CDR3 spans 13 residues. V was trimmed by 6 bases and J by 1 base, leaving 9 bases between them. In germline, CDR1 is KGHSH, CDR2 LQKENI. The CDR3 coding sequence is TGTGCCAGCTCGCCCCAAGCCCAAGAGACCCAGTACTTC. It translates to CASSPQAQETQYF.

The chain links TRBV7-6 to TRBJ2-3; D gene uncertain. V shed 1 base and J shed 2 bases, with 7 bases lying between them. Germline V gene lookup returns CDR1 SGHVS and CDR2 FNYEAQ. The CDR3 extends over 14 amino acids. The chain's CDR3 is CASSLGRHTDTQYF. The CDR3, as DNA: TGTGCCAGCAGCTTAGGACGACACACAGATACGCAGTATTTT.

The V call is TRBV30, the J call TRBJ1-1; 9 bases fit TRBD1. Trimming at V came to 2 bases and at J to 1 base, leaving 5 bases not matched to a gene. Germline V gene lookup returns CDR1 GTSNPN and CDR2 SVGIG (reference sequence). CDR3 length equals 15 residues. CDR3 loop: CAWSLGQGTNTEAFF. CDR3 bases: TGTGCCTGGAGTTTGGGACAGGGAACGAACACTGAAGCTTTCTTT.

The rearrangement uses TRBV7-2 and TRBJ2-7; 10 nucleotides agree with TRBD1. From germline, CDR1 is SGHTA and CDR2 FQGNSA. The ends lost 5 bases at V and 3 bases at J; junction bases unmatched: 7. The CDR3 length is 15 residues. CDR3 sequence (DNA): TGTGCCAGCAGCGCGGGACAGGGGAGGGGCTACGAGCAGTACTTC. Its translation: CASSAGQGRGYEQYF. The full variable domain, rest sourced from reference TRBV7-2 and TRBJ2-7, is GAGVSQSPSNKVTEKGKDVELRCDPISGHTALYWYRQSLGQGLEFLIYFQGNSAPDKSGLPSDRFSAERTGGSVSTLTIQRTQQEDSAVYLCASSAGQGRGYEQYFGPGTRLTVT.

The gene calls are TRBV9 and TRBJ2-1; tentative D call: TRBD1 (6 bases). Trimming took 2 bases from V and 0 from J, leaving 15 bases between them. This CDR3 region has 17 residues. The germline V gene has CDR1 SGDLS and CDR2 YYNGEE. DNA of the CDR3: TGTGCCAGCAGCGTCTACAGGGAGCCCAGCTCCTACAATGAGCAGTTCTTC. Protein product: CASSVYREPSSYNEQFF. The variable domain in full, completed from reference TRBV9 and TRBJ2-1, reads DSGVTQTPKHLITATGQRVTLRCSPRSGDLSVYWYQQSLDQGLQFLIQYYNGEERAKGNILERFSAQQFPDLHSELNLSSLELGDSALYFCASSVYREPSSYNEQFFGPGTRLTVL.

The J gene is TRBJ1-3, the V gene TRBV30; no firm D call. CDR1 is GTSNPN, CDR2 SVGIG, per germline (reference sequence). V lost 0 bases, J lost 4 bases, and 7 bases lay in between. This CDR3 has 13 amino acids. The CDR3 DNA reads TGTGCCTGGAGTGTCCAAACAGGAAACACCATATATTTT. This sequence encodes CAWSVQTGNTIYF.

Notes on this clone: A junction end diverges from the germline sequence, so it may reflect a read error. The chain links TRBV12-3 or TRBV12-4 to TRBJ1-1; no clear D. The CDR3 sequence is 12 residues long. DNA of the CDR3: TGTGCCAGCAACACCTTGAACCCTGAAGCTTTCTTT. Protein sequence: CASNTLNPEAFF.

This sequence joins TRBV7-9 and TRBJ1-6; TRBD1 matches at 9 bases. The ends lost 7 bases at V and 9 bases at J; junction bases unmatched: 10. The CDR3 is made up of 15 amino acids. Looked up from germline, CDR1 is SEHNR and CDR2 is FQNEAQ (reference sequence). CDR3 sequence (DNA): TGTGCCAGCACCCCGGCCGGGACAGGGACTTCACCCCTCCACTTT. Amino acids: CASTPAGTGTSPLHF.

This rearrangement joins TRBV19 to TRBJ2-6; possible D gene TRBD2, 7 bases. Trimming cost V 0 bases and J 2 bases, with 11 bases left between them. Germline loops: CDR1 LNHDA, CDR2 SQIVND (reference sequence). The CDR3 runs to 17 residues. The CDR3 loop reads CASSIEGGLPGANVLTF. For the CDR3, the DNA is TGTGCCAGTAGTATAGAGGGGGGGCTCCCTGGGGCCAACGTCCTGACTTTC.

The V gene is TRBV27, the J gene TRBJ2-3, with TRBD1 identical over 8 bases. Trimming took 2 bases from V and 2 from J; bases not matched to a gene: 3. CDR3 length: 15 residues. Germline lookup yields CDR1 MNHEY and CDR2 SMNVEV (reference sequence). CDR3 sequence (DNA): TGTGCCAGCAGTTTAGACAGGGGATACACAGATACGCAGTATTTT. Its protein product is CASSLDRGYTDTQYF.

The chain links TRBV29-1 to TRBJ2-1; 8 bases match TRBD1. The CDR3 is 13 residues long. From germline, CDR1 is SQVTM and CDR2 ANQGSEA. Trimming at V came to 5 bases and at J to 8 bases, leaving 8 bases not matched to a gene. CDR3 nucleotides: TGCAGCGTTTTAGACAGGGGTTACGATGAGCAGTTCTTC. This codes for CSVLDRGYDEQFF.

CDR3 in amino acids: CASSYSLGAAGEQYF. The CDR3 DNA follows: TGTGCCAGCAGTTACTCTCTGGGGGCGGCAGGCGAGCAGTACTTC. The V gene is TRBV6-5, the J gene TRBJ2-7, with D perhaps matching TRBD1 (6 bases). Germline CDR1 and CDR2: MNHEY and SVGAGI. The CDR3 spans 15 residues. Trimming took off 0 bases at V and 6 bases at J, with 15 bases between the two ends.

The chain uses TRBV11-1 and TRBJ2-7; 9 nucleotides line up with TRBD1. V gave up 4 bases and J gave up 5 bases; unmatched junction bases: 6. Germline V lookup: CDR1 SGHAT, CDR2 FQDESV (reference sequence). This CDR3 is 14 amino acids long. As DNA, the CDR3 is TGTGCCAGCAGCTGGTCGACAGGGGGGAACGAGCAGTACTTC. Protein: CASSWSTGGNEQYF.

This clone was found once. The chain carries TRBV5-1 and TRBJ2-7; perhaps TRBD2 as D (6 bases). Germline V gene data show CDR1 as SGHRS and CDR2 as YFSETQ. Between the trimmed V and J ends, which lost 9 bases and 2 bases, there was a span of 21 bases. The length of the CDR3 is 15 residues. The CDR3 bases are TGCGCCACACGCGGGGCCCGAGGACCGACCTACGAGCAGTACTTC. It yields the protein CATRGARGPTYEQYF.

The gene calls are TRBV7-2 and TRBJ1-1, with TRBD1 as a possible D gene (5 bases). Germline V lookup: CDR1 SGHTA, CDR2 FQGNSA. The V gene lost 1 base and the J gene lost 5 bases, with 11 bases spanning the gap. The CDR3 consists of 14 residues. CDR3 DNA sequence: TGTGCCAGCAGCTTAGTTACGGGGGTAACTGAAGCTTTCTTT. Translated: CASSLVTGVTEAFF.

The rearrangement joins TRBV5-1 to TRBJ1-4; 9 nucleotides match TRBD1. Germline CDR1 SGHRS, CDR2 YFSETQ. V lost 5 bases and J lost 7; bases outside the gene matches: 21. CDR3 length: 19 amino acids. CDR3 DNA sequence: TGCGCCAGCAGACAGGTGTGGGGACAGGGTGGCGGGAGTTGTGAAAAACTGTTTTTT. Its protein product is CASRQVWGQGGGSCEKLFF.

The chain uses TRBV5-1 and TRBJ2-1; 9 positions agree with TRBD2. V lost 4 bases, J lost 5 bases, and 4 bases stayed unmatched. This CDR3 spans 14 amino acids. The germline V gene encodes CDR1 SGHRS and CDR2 YFSETQ. The CDR3 protein is CASSKASGNNEQFF. In DNA, the CDR3 is TGCGCCAGCAGCAAGGCTAGCGGGAACAATGAGCAGTTCTTC.

The rearrangement uses TRBV9 and TRBJ2-1; TRBD2 matches at 8 bases. CDR1 SGDLS and CDR2 YYNGEE come from the germline V gene. The CDR3 extends over 15 amino acids. V was clipped by 4 bases and J by 4 bases; unmatched bases: 7. The CDR3 DNA is TGTGCCAGCAGCTCCGGACTAGCAACGTACAATGAGCAGTTCTTC. Translation gives CASSSGLATYNEQFF.